The 15 T cell receptor beta chains reported below all come from one sample, sequenced in a study of blood T cell repertoires in COVID-19. Assay: immunoSEQ multiplex PCR; the TCRdb copy retains only in-frame clones and omits some. The sample consists of about 91,000 clones, around four fifths of them appearing once. Specimen: peripheral blood. Receptors originate from a woman of 80 years or more with acute or convalescent COVID-19.

V and J are TRBV4-2 and TRBJ1-1; D remains unclear. V was trimmed by 5 bases and J by 1 base, leaving 5 bases between them. From germline, CDR1 is LGHNA and CDR2 YNFKEQ. The CDR3 totals 12 residues. Written as DNA, the CDR3 is TGTGCCAGCAGCACTCAGAACACTGAAGCTTTCTTT. Its translation: CASSTQNTEAFF.

The chain combines TRBV4-3 with TRBJ2-3; tentative D call: TRBD2 (5 bases). This CDR3 comprises 18 residues. V was shortened by 2 bases and J by 0 bases, with 18 bases between the two germline ends. Looked up from germline, CDR1 is LGHNA and CDR2 is YSLEER. CDR3 loop: CASSQQTTGSSSTDTQYF. The CDR3 DNA sequence: TGCGCCAGCAGCCAACAAACTACTGGGAGTTCTAGCACAGATACGCAGTATTTT.

The chain uses TRBV7-9 and TRBJ1-2; D ambiguous. Germline CDR1 is SEHNR and CDR2 is FQNEAQ (reference sequence). The length of the CDR3 is 16 residues. V lost 3 bases and J 8 bases, leaving 22 bases between the germline ends. CDR3 in DNA: TGTGCCAGCAGCTTCGCCGGGTCTGGCGGGCTTTCGGGCTACACCTTC. This sequence encodes CASSFAGSGGLSGYTF. Looking up the rest from reference TRBV7-9 and TRBJ1-2 gives the full variable domain: DTGVSQNPRHKITKRGQNVTFRCDPISEHNRLYWYRQTLGQGPEFLTYFQNEAQLEKSRLLSDRFSAERPKGSFSTLEIQRTEQGDSAMYLCASSFAGSGGLSGYTFGSGTRLTVV.

The rearrangement links TRBV5-1 to TRBJ2-7, with D hard to call. CDR3 length: 14 residues. The germline V gene encodes CDR1 SGHRS and CDR2 YFSETQ. V dropped 5 bases and J dropped 0 bases, with 12 bases sitting between them. CDR3 nucleotides: TGCGCCAGCAGGCTAGGAGAGGTCTCCTACGAGCAGTACTTC. It is translated as CASRLGEVSYEQYF.

This sequence joins TRBV11-3 and TRBJ2-1; D is ambiguous. CDR1 SGHNT and CDR2 YENEEA come from the germline V gene. Deletions cut 0 bases from V and 14 bases from J, with 14 bases between. The CDR3 runs to 13 residues. In DNA, the CDR3 is TGTGCCAGCAGCTTAGACGACGTTGAGAGGAAGTTCTTC. This codes for CASSLDDVERKFF.

CDR3 DNA sequence: TGTGCCAGTAGTGATCGAGCGGGGGGAGGGGAGACCCAGTACTTC. As protein: CASSDRAGGGETQYF. This chain uses TRBV19 with TRBJ2-5; 9 bases line up with TRBD2. The ends lost 5 bases at V and 5 bases at J; junction bases unmatched: 9. CDR3 size: 15 residues. Germline CDR1 LNHDA, CDR2 SQIVND (reference sequence).

This clone was recorded a few times. CDR3 residues: CASGRGATLGEQYF. The DNA of the CDR3 is TGTGCCAGCGGGAGGGGGGCGACTCTCGGCGAGCAGTACTTC. This chain joins TRBV2 and TRBJ2-7; possibly TRBD2 for D (7 bases). CDR1 is SNHLY and CDR2 is FYNNEI in the germline V gene. The length of the CDR3 is 14 residues. V lost 8 bases to trimming and J lost 6 bases, with 20 bases between them.

V gene TRBV5-5 combines with J gene TRBJ2-7, with a possible D match to TRBD2 (6 bases). Germline assignment: CDR1 SGHKS and CDR2 YYEKEE (reference sequence). The CDR3 consists of 14 residues. The germline V and J ends were trimmed by 5 bases and 3 bases, with 15 bases remaining between them. CDR3 loop: CASSGRGSFYEQYF. The CDR3 nucleotides read TGTGCCAGCAGTGGGCGGGGCTCGTTCTACGAGCAGTACTTC.

The chain employs TRBV6-1 and TRBJ1-5; D is possibly TRBD1 (5 bases). This CDR3 spans 15 amino acids. CDR1 and CDR2 from the germline V gene are MNHNS and SASEGT. Deletions cut 2 bases from V and 5 bases from J, with 13 bases between. In DNA form, the CDR3 reads TGTGCCAGCAGTGAACTATTGACAGATTATCAGCCCCAGCATTTT. Protein sequence: CASSELLTDYQPQHF.

The V call is TRBV12-5, the J call TRBJ1-6; the D gene is possibly TRBD1 (5 bases). Per germline, CDR1 LGHNT and CDR2 FRNRAP. The CDR3 has 17 amino acids. V lost 2 bases to trimming and J lost 1 base, with 12 bases between them. The DNA for the CDR3 is TGTGCTAGTGGTTTGAGCAGGGTGGTGTCCTATAATTCACCCCTCCACTTT. It codes for CASGLSRVVSYNSPLHF.

Note on this clone: Its ends do not fully match the called genes, so a read error is possible. This chain connects TRBV7-7 to TRBJ2-1; 10 bases are shared with TRBD2. The CDR3 has 15 residues. Germline V gene data show CDR1 as SSHAT and CDR2 as FNYEAQ (reference sequence). CDR3 sequence: CASSLLAGTDNEQFF. The DNA for the CDR3 is TGTGCTAGCAGCTTACTAGCGGGAACAGACAATGAGCAGTTCTTC.

The chain carries TRBV5-8 and TRBJ2-7; D is possibly TRBD1 (6 bases). Germline CDR1 reads SGHTS; CDR2 reads YDEGEE. The CDR3 extends over 14 amino acids. V lost 0 bases, J lost 2 bases, and 9 bases lay in between. The CDR3 region is CASSLGQEAYEQYF. The CDR3 nucleotides read TGTGCCAGCAGCTTGGGACAGGAAGCCTACGAGCAGTACTTC.

V and J are TRBV10-3 and TRBJ2-4, with D perhaps matching TRBD2 (5 bases). V lost 11 bases to trimming and J lost 4 bases, with 9 bases between them. CDR1 is ENHRY and CDR2 is SYGVKD in the germline V gene. The CDR3 is made up of 11 amino acids. CDR3 DNA sequence: TGTGCCCCCAGGAGGAAAAACATTCAGTACTTC. This codes for CAPRRKNIQYF.

The chain combines TRBV30 with TRBJ1-3, with D possibly matching TRBD1 (5 bases). The germline V gene encodes CDR1 GTSNPN and CDR2 SVGIG (reference sequence). V gave up 2 bases and J gave up 8 bases, with 19 bases separating them. The CDR3 extends over 15 amino acids. CDR3 coding DNA: TGTGCCTGGAGTCCTTCGGGGGGAATGATATACACCATATATTTT. It translates to CAWSPSGGMIYTIYF. Full variable domain (rest looked up from reference TRBV30 and TRBJ1-3): SQTIHQWPATLVQPVGSPLSLECTVEGTSNPNLYWYRQAAGRGLQLLFYSVGIGQISSEVPQNLSASRPQDRQFILSSKKLLLSDSGFYLCAWSPSGGMIYTIYFGEGSWLTVV.

This clone was counted only a few times. The rearrangement uses TRBV7-9 and TRBJ2-1; D is perhaps TRBD2 (6 bases). Trimming took 3 bases from V and 7 from J, leaving 13 bases between them. CDR3 length: 14 amino acids. Per germline, CDR1 SEHNR and CDR2 FQNEAQ (reference sequence). CDR3: CASSLALGGNEQFF. Here the CDR3 DNA reads TGTGCCAGCAGCTTGGCACTCGGAGGGAATGAGCAGTTCTTC.